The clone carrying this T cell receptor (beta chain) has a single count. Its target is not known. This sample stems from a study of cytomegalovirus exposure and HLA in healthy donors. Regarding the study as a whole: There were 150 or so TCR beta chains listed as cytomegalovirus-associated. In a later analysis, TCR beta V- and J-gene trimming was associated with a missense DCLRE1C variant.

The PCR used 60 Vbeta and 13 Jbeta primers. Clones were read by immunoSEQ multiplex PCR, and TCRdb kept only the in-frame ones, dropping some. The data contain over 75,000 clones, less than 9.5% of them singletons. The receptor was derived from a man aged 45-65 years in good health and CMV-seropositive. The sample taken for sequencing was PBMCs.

In nucleotides, the CDR3 is TGTGCCAGCAGCTTGGGGCTTTCCTACAATGAGCAGTTCTTC. Translation gives CASSLGLSYNEQFF. This sequence joins TRBV5-5 and TRBJ2-1; unclear D gene. CDR3 size: 14 residues. The germline V and J ends were trimmed by 0 bases and 1 base, with 5 bases remaining between them. From germline, CDR1 is SGHKS and CDR2 YYEKEE (reference sequence).